The clone carrying this T cell receptor beta chain was recorded a few times. The antigen is not known. Likely unrecorded immune exposures existed in these nominally healthy donors. The data derive from a study of cytomegalovirus exposure and HLA in healthy donors. Study-level background: There were nearly 120 million unique TCR beta sequences, drawn from roughly 200 million T cells, in an earlier analysis.

Primers: 60 Vbeta forward and 13 Jbeta reverse. Data came from immunoSEQ multiplex PCR; TCRdb stores just in-frame clones and leaves some out. The sample consists of some 150,000 clones, 62% of them appearing once. This CDR3 is 14 amino acids long. Germline-derived CDR1 and CDR2 are SGHDN and FVKESK. V lost 0 bases and J lost 5, with 10 bases in between. Study-wide results and caveats: Some V segments, including TRBV6-2 and TRBV6-3, were excluded as indistinguishable. Among the CMV-associated chains, a few were confirmed in vitro as specific for CMV antigens.

The chain joins TRBV14 to TRBJ1-1; D is unresolved. The TCR was taken from a man between 35 and 55 years old in good health and CMV-seronegative. The specimen sequenced was PBMCs. The CDR3: CASSQDLAGTEAFF. CDR3 DNA: TGTGCCAGCAGCCAAGATCTAGCTGGGACTGAAGCTTTCTTT.